This TCR beta chain was recorded in a study of OX40 agonist ivuxolimab in advanced cancers. In the study overall: An agonistic anti-OX40 (CD134) antibody, ivuxolimab, was used to treat the patients. The study, taken as a whole, reports: The study found among the lowest clonal expansion in partial responders at 0.1-3.0 mg/kg. Clonal expansion by week 6 occurred in CD4+ and CD8+ blood T cells (at 0.1 to 3.0 mg/kg).

Regarding this clone: The target antigen is unknown.

CDR3 length: 13 residues. Trimming took off 2 bases at V and 5 bases at J, with 10 bases between the two ends. Germline values: CDR1 SGHNT, CDR2 YYREEE (reference sequence). The method was immunoSEQ multiplex PCR; TCRdb's version includes in-frame clones alone and lacks a portion of them. Here the sample spans under 75,000 clones, around 86% being singletons. At cycle 4 day 1, cycle 7 day 1, and baseline, blood was sampled. The sample in question was CD4+ or CD8+ T cells sorted from blood, obtained in a trial of the OX40 agonist ivuxolimab. This clonotype originated in an adult with an advanced solid tumor such as melanoma, head and neck, liver or kidney cancer. The chain employs TRBV5-4 and TRBJ1-1; weak D call: TRBD1 (6 bases). As DNA, the CDR3 is TGTGCCAGCAGCTTACAGGGTTGGACTGAAGCTTTCTTT. Translation: CASSLQGWTEAFF.